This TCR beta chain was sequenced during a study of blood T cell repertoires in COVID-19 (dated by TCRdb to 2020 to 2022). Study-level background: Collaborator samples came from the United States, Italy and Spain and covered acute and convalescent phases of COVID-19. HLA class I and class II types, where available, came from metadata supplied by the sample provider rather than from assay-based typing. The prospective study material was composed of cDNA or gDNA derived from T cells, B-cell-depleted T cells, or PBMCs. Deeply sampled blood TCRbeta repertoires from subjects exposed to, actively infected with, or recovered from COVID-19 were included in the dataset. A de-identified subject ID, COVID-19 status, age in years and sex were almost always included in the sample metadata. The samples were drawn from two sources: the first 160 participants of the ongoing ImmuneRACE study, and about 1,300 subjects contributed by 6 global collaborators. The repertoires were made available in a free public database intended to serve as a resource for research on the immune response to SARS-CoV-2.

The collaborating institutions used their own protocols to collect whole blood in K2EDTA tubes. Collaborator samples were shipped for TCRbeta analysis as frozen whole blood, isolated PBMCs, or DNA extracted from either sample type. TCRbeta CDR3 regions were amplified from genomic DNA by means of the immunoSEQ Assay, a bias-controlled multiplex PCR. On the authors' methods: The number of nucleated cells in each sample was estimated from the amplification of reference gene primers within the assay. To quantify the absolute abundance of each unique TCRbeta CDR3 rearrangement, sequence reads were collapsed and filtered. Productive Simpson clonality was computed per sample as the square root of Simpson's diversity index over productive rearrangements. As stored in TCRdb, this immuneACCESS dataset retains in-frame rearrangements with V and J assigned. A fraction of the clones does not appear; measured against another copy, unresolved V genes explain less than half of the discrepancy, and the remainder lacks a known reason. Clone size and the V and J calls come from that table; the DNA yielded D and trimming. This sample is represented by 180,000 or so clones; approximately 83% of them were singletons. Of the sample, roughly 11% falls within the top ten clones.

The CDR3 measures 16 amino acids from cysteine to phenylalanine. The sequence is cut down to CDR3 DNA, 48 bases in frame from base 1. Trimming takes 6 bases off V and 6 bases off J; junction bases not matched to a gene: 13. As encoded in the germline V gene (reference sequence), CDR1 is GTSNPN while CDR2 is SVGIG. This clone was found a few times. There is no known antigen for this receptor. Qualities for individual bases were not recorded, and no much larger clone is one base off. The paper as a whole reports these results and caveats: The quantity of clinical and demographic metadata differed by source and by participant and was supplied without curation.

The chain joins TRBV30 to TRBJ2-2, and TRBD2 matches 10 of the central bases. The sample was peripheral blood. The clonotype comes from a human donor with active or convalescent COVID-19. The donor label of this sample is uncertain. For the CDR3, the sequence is CACHTAGGPDSGELFF. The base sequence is TGTGCCTGCCACACAGCGGGAGGGCCAGATTCCGGGGAGCTGTTTTTT.